This T cell receptor (beta chain) was obtained from a study of CD8 T cells in Susac syndrome (dated 2019 in TCRdb). Background on the whole study: Of the Susac syndrome patients who were sequenced, about eight were in clinical remission while about 6 had clinically active disease. At blood withdrawal, Susac syndrome patients were either therapy-naive, taking corticosteroids (in some cases with IVIg as well), or taking IVIg alone. The study used repertoire sequencing to test whether antigen drove CD8+ T cell activation and differentiation in Susac syndrome.

Clipping removes 5 bases from V and 0 bases from J, with 4 as the unmatched junction base count. The CDR3 starts with the cysteine, ends with the phenylalanine, and has 15 residues. Only CDR3 DNA is held: 45 bases, read in frame from base 1. As regards this clonotype: Its antigen has not been determined. No base-level quality is on record; no much larger clone is a single base apart.

RNA was extracted with the RNeasy kit and roughly 0.5 to 1 ug was reverse transcribed using random hexamers. The immunoSEQ multiplex PCR assay, which covers 54 Vbeta and 13 Jbeta segments, was used to amplify TCR beta CDR3 regions. Bias from PCR amplification was corrected by using a synthetic template baseline for primer optimization and for computational correction. In the paper's pipeline: Reads were assigned to V, D and J genes according to IMGT and analyzed in immunoSEQ Analyzer, with only productive sequences retained. Clonality was computed as one minus Shannon entropy normalized by log2 of the number of productive unique sequences. Public and private clones were assessed among the 100 most prevalent clones of each patient and control. Clones were defined as Susac-specific when absent from the healthy and MS cohorts, from 1,000 to 1,100 published viral clones and from other ImmuneACCESS disease sequences. The public reads were quality trimmed at Q25 with fastp and then assembled into clones with MiXCR by TCRdb, keeping productive beta chains. Each entry merges the rows of one CDR3 protein and shows their most common DNA and genes. The V and J calls follow TCRdb's processing rather than the paper's. For this sample there are about 180,000 distinct CDR3 sequences; 94% appear just once. Approximately 0.11% of the sample belongs to the ten largest clones.

Peripheral blood CD8+ and CD4+ T cells from healthy donors, Susac syndrome patients and multiple sclerosis patients were profiled by high-throughput TCR beta sequencing. The Susac syndrome patients fulfilled recently defined diagnostic criteria for definite or probable disease. Bulk CD8+ and CD4+ T cells were purified by magnetic negative isolation, whereas CD8+ TEMRA cells were enriched by FACS. Blood was drawn into EDTA tubes, processed within 24 hours, and PBMCs were isolated by density gradient centrifugation. PBMCs destined for TCR sequencing were cryopreserved in liquid nitrogen and later thawed in a 37 °C water bath. The sorted or isolated CD4+, CD8+ and CD8+ TEMRA cells had a purity of 90% or higher. The research as a whole found: The study acknowledged that relatively few individuals were included in the TCR sequencing and HLA analysis. In the CD4+ T cell repertoire of Susac syndrome patients, clonal expansion was not detected.

The sequence was collected from a human donor with Susac syndrome. Sequenced input: CD4+ T cells from PBMCs. The chain links TRBV12-3 or TRBV12-4 with TRBJ1-1; the central 9 bases match TRBD1. The sequenced DNA: TGTGCCAGCAGTCCGGGACAGGGTTTGAACACTGAAGCTTTCTTT. This gives the protein CASSPGQGLNTEAFF.